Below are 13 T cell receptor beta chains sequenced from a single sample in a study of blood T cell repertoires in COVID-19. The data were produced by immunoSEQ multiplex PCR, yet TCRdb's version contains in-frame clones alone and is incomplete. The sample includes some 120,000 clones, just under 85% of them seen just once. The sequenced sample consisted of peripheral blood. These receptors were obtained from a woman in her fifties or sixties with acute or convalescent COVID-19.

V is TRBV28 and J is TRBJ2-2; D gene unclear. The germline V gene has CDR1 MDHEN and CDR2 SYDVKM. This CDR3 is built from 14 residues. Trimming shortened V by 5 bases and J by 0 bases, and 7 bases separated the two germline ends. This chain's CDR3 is CASSRVPNTGELFF. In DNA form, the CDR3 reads TGTGCCAGCAGTCGGGTCCCGAACACCGGGGAGCTGTTTTTT. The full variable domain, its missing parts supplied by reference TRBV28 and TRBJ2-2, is DVKVTQSSRYLVKRTGEKVFLECVQDMDHENMFWYRQDPGLGLRLIYFSYDVKMKEKGDIPEGYSVSREKKERFSLILESASTNQTSMYLCASSRVPNTGELFFGEGSRLTVL.

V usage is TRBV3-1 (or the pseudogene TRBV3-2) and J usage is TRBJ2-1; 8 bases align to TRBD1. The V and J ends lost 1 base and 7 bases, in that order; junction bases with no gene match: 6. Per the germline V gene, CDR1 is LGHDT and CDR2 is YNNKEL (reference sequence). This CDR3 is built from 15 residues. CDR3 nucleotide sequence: TGTGCCAGCAGCCAAGGACAGGGGCAGGGGAATGAGCAGTTCTTC. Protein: CASSQGQGQGNEQFF.

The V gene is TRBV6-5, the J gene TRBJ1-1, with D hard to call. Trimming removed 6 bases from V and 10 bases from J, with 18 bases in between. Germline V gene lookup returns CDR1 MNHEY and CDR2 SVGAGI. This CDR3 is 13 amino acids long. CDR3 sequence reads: CASSSGPGYTAFF. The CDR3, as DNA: TGTGCCAGCAGCTCCGGCCCGGGGTACACAGCTTTCTTT.

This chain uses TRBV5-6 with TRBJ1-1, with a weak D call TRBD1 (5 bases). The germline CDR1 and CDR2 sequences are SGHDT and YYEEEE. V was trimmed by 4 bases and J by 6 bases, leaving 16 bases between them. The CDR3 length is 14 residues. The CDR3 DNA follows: TGTGCCAGCAGCCCCCCGCGGCCCAGGGCTGAAGCTTTCTTT. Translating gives CASSPPRPRAEAFF. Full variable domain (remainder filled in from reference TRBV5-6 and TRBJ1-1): DAGVTQSPTHLIKTRGQQVTLRCSPKSGHDTVSWYQQALGQGPQFIFQYYEEEERQRGNFPDRFSGHQFPNYSSELNVNALLLGDSALYLCASSPPRPRAEAFFGQGTRLTVV.

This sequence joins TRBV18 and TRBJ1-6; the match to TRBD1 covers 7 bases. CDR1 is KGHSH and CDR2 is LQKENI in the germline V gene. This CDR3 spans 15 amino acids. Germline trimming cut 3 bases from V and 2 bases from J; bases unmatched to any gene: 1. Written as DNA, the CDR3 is TGTGCCAGCTCACCCGGACAGGCCTATAATTCACCCCTCCACTTT. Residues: CASSPGQAYNSPLHF.

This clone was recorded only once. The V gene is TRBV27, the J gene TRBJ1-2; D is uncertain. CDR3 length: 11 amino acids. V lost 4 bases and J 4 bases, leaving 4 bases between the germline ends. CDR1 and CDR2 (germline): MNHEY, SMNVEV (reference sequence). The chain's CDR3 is CASSSRYGYTF. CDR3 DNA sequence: TGTGCCAGCAGTTCCCGCTATGGCTACACCTTC.

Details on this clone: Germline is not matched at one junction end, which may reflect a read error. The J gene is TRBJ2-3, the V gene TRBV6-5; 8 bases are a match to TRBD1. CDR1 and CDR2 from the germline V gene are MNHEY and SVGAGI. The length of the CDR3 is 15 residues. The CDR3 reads CASSDSTGATDTQYF. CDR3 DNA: TGTGCCAGCAGTGACTCGACAGGGGCGACAGATACGCAGTATTTT.

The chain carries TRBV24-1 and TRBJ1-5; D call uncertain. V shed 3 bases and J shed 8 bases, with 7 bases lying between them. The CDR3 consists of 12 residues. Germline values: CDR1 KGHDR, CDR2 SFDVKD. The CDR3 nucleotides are TGTGCCACCAGTGATACCGGTGAGCCCCAGCATTTT. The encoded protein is CATSDTGEPQHF.

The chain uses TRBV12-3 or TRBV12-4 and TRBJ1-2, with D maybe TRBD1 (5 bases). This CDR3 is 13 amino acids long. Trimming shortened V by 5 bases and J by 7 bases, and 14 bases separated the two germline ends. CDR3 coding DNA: TGTGCCAGCAGTCGACAGTCTGTTTTTGGCTACACCTTC. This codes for CASSRQSVFGYTF.

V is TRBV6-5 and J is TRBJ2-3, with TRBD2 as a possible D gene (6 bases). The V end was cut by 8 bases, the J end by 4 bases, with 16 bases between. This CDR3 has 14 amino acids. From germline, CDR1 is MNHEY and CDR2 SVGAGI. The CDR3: CASRRGPAADTQYF. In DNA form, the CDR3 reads TGTGCCAGCCGGAGGGGACCCGCGGCAGATACGCAGTATTTT.

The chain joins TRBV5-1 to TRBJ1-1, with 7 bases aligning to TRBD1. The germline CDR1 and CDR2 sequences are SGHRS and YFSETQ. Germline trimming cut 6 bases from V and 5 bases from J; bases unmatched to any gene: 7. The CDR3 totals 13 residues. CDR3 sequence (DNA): TGCGCCAGCAACGAGCCAGGGGGGACTGAAGCTTTCTTT. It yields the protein CASNEPGGTEAFF.

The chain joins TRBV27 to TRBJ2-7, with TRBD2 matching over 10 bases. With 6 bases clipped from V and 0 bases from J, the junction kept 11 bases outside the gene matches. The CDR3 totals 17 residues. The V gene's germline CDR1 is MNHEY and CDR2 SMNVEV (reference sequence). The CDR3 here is CASSRLAGGRISYEQYF. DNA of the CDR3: TGTGCCAGCAGCCGACTAGCGGGCGGCAGGATCTCCTACGAGCAGTACTTC.

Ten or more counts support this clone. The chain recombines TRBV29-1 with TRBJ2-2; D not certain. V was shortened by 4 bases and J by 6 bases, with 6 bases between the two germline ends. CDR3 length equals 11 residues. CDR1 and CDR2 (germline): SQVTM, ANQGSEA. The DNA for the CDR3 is TGCAGCGTTGCTCTTCCCGGGGAGCTGTTTTTT. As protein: CSVALPGELFF.